A single sample is the source of the 14 T cell receptor beta chains below, sequenced in a study of naive and memory T cell subsets. For blood and skin samples, reverse transcription used TCR alpha and beta constant primers. From the UMI-ligation and nested PCR reads, TCRdb called clonotypes with MiXCR, one entry per CDR3 protein. The sample yields 15,000 to 20,000 distinct CDR3 sequences, about a tenth seen once. Specified treatment: skin biopsy from PPD injection site in Mantoux-positive individual. Unsorted total RNA, 1 to 1000 ng, was DNase treated before reverse transcription. Here the sequenced sample was skin, taken from a tuberculin skin test site. Every receptor here comes from an adult in good health.

This clonotype was seen at least ten times. The rearrangement uses TRBV29-1 and TRBJ1-4; the match to TRBD1 covers 11 bases. Trimming removed 1 base from V and 10 bases from J; junction bases left unmatched: 11. The CDR3 spans 16 residues. Germline assignment: CDR1 SQVTM and CDR2 ANQGSEA. CDR3 DNA sequence: TGCAGCGTTGAAGGGGAGGGACAGGGGGGCTTCGGAAAACTGTTTTTT. Translating gives CSVEGEGQGGFGKLFF.

The chain employs TRBV6-6 and TRBJ2-3; the D gene is possibly TRBD2 (5 bases). The CDR3 totals 11 residues. Germline V CDR1 and CDR2: MNHNY, SVGAGI (reference sequence). V lost 8 bases and J 11 bases, leaving 14 bases between the germline ends. In DNA form, the CDR3 reads TGTGCCAGCCGGTTAGGAGGCAGGCAGTATTTT. Its protein product is CASRLGGRQYF.

Many counts were recorded for this clonotype. V is TRBV7-9 and J is TRBJ2-6; 7 nucleotides agree with TRBD1. The germline CDR1 and CDR2 sequences are SEHNR and FQNEAQ (reference sequence). V shed 10 bases and J 0 bases; nucleotides not matched to a gene: 9. This CDR3 has 16 residues. CDR3 nucleotides: TGTGCCACTTTAAGACAGGGCTTCTCTGGGGCCAACGTCCTGACTTTC. Encoded protein: CATLRQGFSGANVLTF. The full variable domain, completed using reference TRBV7-9 and TRBJ2-6, is DTGVSQNPRHKITKRGQNVTFRCDPISEHNRLYWYRQTLGQGPEFLTYFQNEAQLEKSRLLSDRFSAERPKGSFSTLEIQRTEQGDSAMYLCATLRQGFSGANVLTFGAGSRLTVL.

This clonotype is categorized as medium-sized. V usage is TRBV4-3 and J usage is TRBJ1-5, with unresolved D. Looked up from germline, CDR1 is LGHNA and CDR2 is YSLEER. This CDR3 comprises 15 residues. V was cut by 0 bases and J by 5 bases, with 11 bases left in between. The CDR3 region is CASSQERRTHQPQHF. CDR3 DNA sequence: TGCGCCAGCAGCCAAGAGCGCAGGACTCATCAGCCCCAGCATTTT.

This clonotype ranks as medium-sized. V is TRBV20-1 and J is TRBJ1-4; tentatively, D is TRBD1 (5 bases). Per germline, CDR1 DFQATT and CDR2 SNEGSKA (reference sequence). V was clipped by 3 bases and J by 10 bases, with 12 bases between them. The CDR3 totals 12 residues. The CDR3 DNA reads TGCAGTGCTAGCTGGCAGGGAAGAAAACTGTTTTTT. Translation gives CSASWQGRKLFF.

At least ten counts were recorded for this clonotype. V gene TRBV7-9 combines with J gene TRBJ2-3, with a weak D call TRBD1 (8 bases). Germline CDR1 and CDR2: SEHNR and FQNEAQ (reference sequence). V shed 5 bases and J shed 6 bases, with 30 bases lying between them. The CDR3 consists of 19 residues. In nucleotides, the CDR3 is TGTGCCAGCAGCCCGGTGGACAGGGAGAGACTAGCCGTCTCGGATACGCAGTATTTT. Its translation: CASSPVDRERLAVSDTQYF.

This clonotype was seen many times. The gene calls are TRBV27 and TRBJ1-6; 9 bases map to TRBD1. Looked up from germline, CDR1 is MNHEY and CDR2 is SMNVEV (reference sequence). This CDR3 contains 15 residues. Trimming removed 1 base from V and 9 bases from J; junction bases left unmatched: 4. CDR3 loop: CASSLYGTGTSPLHF. The CDR3, as DNA: TGTGCCAGCAGTTTATATGGGACAGGGACTTCACCCCTCCACTTT.

This clonotype has a handful of counts. The gene calls are TRBV19 and TRBJ2-2; D uncertain. Germline values: CDR1 LNHDA, CDR2 SQIVND (reference sequence). Trimming took 0 bases from V and 6 from J, leaving 8 bases between them. The CDR3 contains 14 residues. CDR3 nucleotides: TGTGCCAGTAGTATAGATCGAACGGCCGGGGAGCTGTTTTTT. The encoded protein is CASSIDRTAGELFF.

This sequence joins TRBV20-1 and TRBJ2-3, with 13 bases identical to TRBD2. V shed 6 bases and J 3 bases; nucleotides not matched to a gene: 6. This CDR3 comprises 15 residues. Per the germline V gene, CDR1 is DFQATT and CDR2 is SNEGSKA (reference sequence). CDR3 amino acids: CSALTSGRVTDTQYF. The CDR3 coding sequence is TGCAGTGCCCTAACTAGCGGGAGGGTTACAGATACGCAGTATTTT.

This clonotype appeared a single time. J is TRBJ2-2 and V is TRBV5-1; maybe TRBD1 (6 bases). V lost 4 bases and J 6 bases, leaving 10 bases between the germline ends. Per germline, CDR1 SGHRS and CDR2 YFSETQ. The CDR3 contains 13 residues. CDR3 sequence reads: CASSAGQSGELFF. The CDR3 DNA is TGCGCCAGCAGCGCCGGACAGTCCGGGGAGCTGTTTTTT.

The J gene is TRBJ2-7, the V gene TRBV5-1, with D maybe TRBD2 (7 bases). The CDR3 has 15 residues. Germline assignment: CDR1 SGHRS and CDR2 YFSETQ. Between the trimmed V and J ends, which lost 2 bases and 6 bases, there was a span of 18 bases. The CDR3 loop reads CASSFSGGGKGEQYF. The CDR3 DNA reads as TGCGCCAGCAGCTTTTCCGGCGGGGGCAAAGGCGAGCAGTACTTC.

This clonotype was observed at least ten times. This chain joins TRBV19 and TRBJ1-5, with D unresolved. This CDR3 contains 16 residues. Germline values: CDR1 LNHDA, CDR2 SQIVND (reference sequence). Between the trimmed V and J ends, which lost 6 bases and 0 bases, there was a span of 15 bases. The CDR3 bases are TGTGCCAGTAGGGGCGGCGGGGTCTATAGCAATCAGCCCCAGCATTTT. Translating gives CASRGGGVYSNQPQHF.

This chain connects TRBV4-1 to TRBJ1-5, with 7 bases fitting TRBD1. In germline, CDR1 is MGHRA, CDR2 YSYEKL. V trimming: 2 bases; J trimming: 1 base; junction bases outside the gene matches: 11. CDR3 length equals 18 residues. CDR3 region: CASSQYPEGALSNQPQHF. The CDR3, as DNA: TGCGCCAGCAGCCAATACCCCGAGGGGGCTTTGAGCAATCAGCCCCAGCATTTT.

CDR3 DNA sequence: TGTGCCAGCAGCAAAAATCAGGTTACTAAATTCAATCAGCCCCAGCATTTT. This encodes CASSKNQVTKFNQPQHF. This chain joins TRBV28 and TRBJ1-5; D not resolved. V lost 6 bases, J lost 3 bases, and 21 bases lay in between. This CDR3 has 17 residues. Per germline, CDR1 MDHEN and CDR2 SYDVKM.